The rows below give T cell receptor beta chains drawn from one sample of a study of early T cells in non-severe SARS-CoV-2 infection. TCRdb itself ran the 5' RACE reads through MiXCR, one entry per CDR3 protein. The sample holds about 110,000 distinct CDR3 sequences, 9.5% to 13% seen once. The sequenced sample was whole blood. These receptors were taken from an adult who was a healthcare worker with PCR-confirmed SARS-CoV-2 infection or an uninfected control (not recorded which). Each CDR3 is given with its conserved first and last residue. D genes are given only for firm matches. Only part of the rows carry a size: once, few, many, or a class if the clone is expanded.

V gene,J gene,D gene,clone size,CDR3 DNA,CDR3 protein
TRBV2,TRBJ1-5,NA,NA,TGTGCCAGCAGTGAGAGGGCATATAGCAATCAGCCCCAGCATTTT,CASSERAYSNQPQHF
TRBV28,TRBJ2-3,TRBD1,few,TGTGCCAGCAGTTCCGACAGGGGGCTGGATTTT,CASSSDRGLDF
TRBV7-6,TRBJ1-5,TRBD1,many,TGTGCCAGCAGCGAGTATGGACAGGGGAATCAGCCCCAGCATTTT,CASSEYGQGNQPQHF
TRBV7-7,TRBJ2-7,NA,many,TGTGCTAGCAGCTTAGGGGGGACGGCCTACGAGCAGTACTTC,CASSLGGTAYEQYF
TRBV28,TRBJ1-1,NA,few,TGTGCCAGCCGATGGGGTTTCGGCACTGAAGCTTTCTTT,CASRWGFGTEAFF
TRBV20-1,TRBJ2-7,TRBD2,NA,TGCAGTGCGGAAGCGGGAACAGCCGACGAGCAGTACTTC,CSAEAGTADEQYF
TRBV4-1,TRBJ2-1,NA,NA,TGCGCCAGCAGCCAGAAGGGAGGGGGTTACAATGAGCAGTTCTTC,CASSQKGGGYNEQFF
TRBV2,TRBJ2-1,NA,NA,TGTGCCAGCAGCAATGAGCAGTTCTTC,CASSNEQFF
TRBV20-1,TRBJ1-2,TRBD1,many,TGCAGTGCTAGAGATCTGGTCAGGGACAGATTCCTACACTATGGCTACACCTTC,CSARDLVRDRFLHYGYTF
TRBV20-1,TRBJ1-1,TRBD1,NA,TGCAGTGCTAGCCGTGGGCAGGGGGGTCGTCCTGAAGCTTTCTTT,CSASRGQGGRPEAFF
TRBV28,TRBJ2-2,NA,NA,TGTGCCACAGGACATTCGAACACCGGGGAGCTGTTTTTT,CATGHSNTGELFF
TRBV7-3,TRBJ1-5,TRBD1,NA,TGTGCCAGCAGCCTGACAGGGCCAGATCAGCCCCAGCATTTT,CASSLTGPDQPQHF
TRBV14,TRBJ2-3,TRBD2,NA,TGTGCCAGCAGCCAAGCGAGGATGGCTAGCGGGGGCACAGATACGCAGTATTTT,CASSQARMASGGTDTQYF
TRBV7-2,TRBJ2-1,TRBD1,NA,TGTGCCAGCAGACCCGGGACAGTTGCCCCCAATGAGCAGTTCTTC,CASRPGTVAPNEQFF
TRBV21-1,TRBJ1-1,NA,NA,TGTGCCAGCAGCAAAAGCCGGGAACAGCTCGCGATGAACACTGAAGCTTTCTTT,CASSKSREQLAMNTEAFF
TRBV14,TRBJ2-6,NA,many,TGTGCCAGCCAAAGAACTGGGGCCAACGTCCTGACTTTC,CASQRTGANVLTF
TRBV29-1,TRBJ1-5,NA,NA,TGCAGCGTGGTGGATGGGGTTCATCAGCCCCAGCATTTT,CSVVDGVHQPQHF
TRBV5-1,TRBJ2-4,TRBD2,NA,TGCGCCAGCAGCTTGGCCGGGACTAGCGGGCCGTTGTACTTC,CASSLAGTSGPLYF
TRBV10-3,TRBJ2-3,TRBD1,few,TGTGCCACCCGGGGACAGGCAGATACGCAGTATTTT,CATRGQADTQYF
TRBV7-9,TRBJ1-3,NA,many,TGTGCCAGCAGCCTGACACAGAGGGACACCATATATTTT,CASSLTQRDTIYF
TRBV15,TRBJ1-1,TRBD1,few,TGTGCCACCAGCAACCCAGGGGGCGAGGAGACTTTCTTT,CATSNPGGEETFF
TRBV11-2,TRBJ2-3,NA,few,TGTGCCAGCAGCTTCTGGAGCGGCGGGGGCACAGATACGCAGTATTTT,CASSFWSGGGTDTQYF
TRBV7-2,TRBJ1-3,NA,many,TGTGCCAGCAGCCTCGACAGCCACTCTGGAAACACCATATATTTT,CASSLDSHSGNTIYF
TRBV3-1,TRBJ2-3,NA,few,TGTGCCAGCAGCCCTATGGTTGGCACAGATACGCAGTATTTT,CASSPMVGTDTQYF
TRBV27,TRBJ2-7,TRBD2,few,TGTGCCAGCAGTTGGAGTAGCGGGAGAGCCGAGCAGTACTTC,CASSWSSGRAEQYF
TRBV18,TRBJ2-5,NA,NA,TGTGCCAGCTCACCGGTTAAACAAGGGAGGGAGACCCAGTACTTC,CASSPVKQGRETQYF
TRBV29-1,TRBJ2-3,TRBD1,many,TGCAGCGTTGAAGATCTGGGCCGATCCGGACAGGGTAACACAGATACGCAGTATTTT,CSVEDLGRSGQGNTDTQYF
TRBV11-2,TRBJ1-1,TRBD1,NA,TGTGCCAGCAGCTCGAGACAGGGAAACACTGAAGCTTTCTTT,CASSSRQGNTEAFF
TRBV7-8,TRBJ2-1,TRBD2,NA,TGTGCCAGCAGCTTAGCCCGGCGGGAGACCGCCCCTGAGCAGTTCTTC,CASSLARRETAPEQFF
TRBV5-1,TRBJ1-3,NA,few,TGCGCCAGCAGCTTGGAAGGAGGGTCTGGAAACACCATATATTTT,CASSLEGGSGNTIYF
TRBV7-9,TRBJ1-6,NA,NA,TGTGCCAGCACCACGGCGAGCTCCTATAATTCACCCCTCCACTTT,CASTTASSYNSPLHF
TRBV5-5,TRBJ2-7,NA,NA,TGTGCCAGCAGCCTGGGGGACACATTATACGAGCAGTACTTC,CASSLGDTLYEQYF
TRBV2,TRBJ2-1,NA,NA,TGTGCCAGCAGTGAAGTCTCCTACAATGAGCAGTTCTTC,CASSEVSYNEQFF
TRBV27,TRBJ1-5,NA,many,TGTGCCAGCAGTTTAACGAGTAATCAGCCCCAGCATTTT,CASSLTSNQPQHF
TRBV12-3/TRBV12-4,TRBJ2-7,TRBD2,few,TGTGCCAGCAGTTTGAGCGGGGGGGCTCGCGAGCAGTACTTC,CASSLSGGAREQYF
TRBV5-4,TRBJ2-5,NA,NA,TGTGCCAGCAGCTTGGTAGGACGGTTCCAAGAGACCCAGTACTTC,CASSLVGRFQETQYF
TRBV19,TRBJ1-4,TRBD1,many,TGTGCCAGTAGTACAGGGGGCACTAATGAAAAACTGTTTTTT,CASSTGGTNEKLFF
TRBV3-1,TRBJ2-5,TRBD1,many,TGTGCCAGCAGCCCACGGGACAGCCAAGAGACCCAGTACTTC,CASSPRDSQETQYF
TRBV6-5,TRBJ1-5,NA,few,TGTGCCAGCAGTTACCCCAGGGAGGTCAATCAGCCCCAGCATTTT,CASSYPREVNQPQHF
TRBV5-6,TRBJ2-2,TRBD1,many,TGTGCCAGCAGCACGGGACAGGATATCGGGGAGCTGTTTTTT,CASSTGQDIGELFF
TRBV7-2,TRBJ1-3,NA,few,TGTGCCAGCAGCTTAGACAGGGTTGCCCGCCTTTACCCTGGAAACACCATATATTTT,CASSLDRVARLYPGNTIYF
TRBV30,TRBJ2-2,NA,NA,TGTGCCTGGAGGGCAGGGACCGGGGAGCTGTTTTTT,CAWRAGTGELFF
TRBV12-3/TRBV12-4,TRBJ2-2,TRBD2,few,TGTGCCAGCACCTCGGTAGGGAGGGTCACCGGGGAGCTGTTTTTT,CASTSVGRVTGELFF
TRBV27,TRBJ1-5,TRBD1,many,TGTGCCAGCAGACAGGACAGGGGGCCATCTCAGCCCCAGCATTTT,CASRQDRGPSQPQHF
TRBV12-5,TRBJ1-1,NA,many,TGTGCTAGTGGTTTACACAGAACAGGGACTGAAGCTTTCTTT,CASGLHRTGTEAFF